This T cell receptor beta chain was retrieved from a study of blood T cell repertoires in COVID-19. Authors' data handling: Reference gene primer amplification gave estimated nucleated cell counts. Measured with immunoSEQ multiplex PCR; TCRdb has only the in-frame clones, and not every one. V, J and clone size were drawn from that table, and D and trimming were deduced from the DNA. The table shows 200,000 to 250,000 clones, with about 88% occurring only once. Trimming took 6 bases from V and 6 from J; bases not matched to a gene: 6. Germline lookup yields CDR1 MDHEN and CDR2 SYDVKM. The CDR3 has 14 amino acids.

The sequence derives from a man in his forties or fifties who had recovered from COVID-19. The chain combines TRBV28 with TRBJ2-2, with TRBD2 identical over 8 bases. Sequenced input: peripheral blood. The CDR3 loop reads CASRREVKAGELFF. The CDR3 DNA reads TGTGCCAGCAGGCGGGAGGTTAAGGCCGGGGAGCTGTTTTTT.